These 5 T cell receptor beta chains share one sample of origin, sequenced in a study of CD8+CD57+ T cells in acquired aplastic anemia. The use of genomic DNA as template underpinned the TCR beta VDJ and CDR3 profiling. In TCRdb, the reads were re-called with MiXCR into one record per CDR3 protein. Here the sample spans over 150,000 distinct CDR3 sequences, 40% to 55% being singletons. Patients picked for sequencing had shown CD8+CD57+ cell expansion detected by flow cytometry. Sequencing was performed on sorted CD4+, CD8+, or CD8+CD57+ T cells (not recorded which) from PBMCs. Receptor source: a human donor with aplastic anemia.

CDR3 residues: CASSESPGPYGYTF. The CDR3 region has the DNA TGCGCCAGCAGTGAGTCGCCGGGGCCCTATGGCTACACCTTC. The chain recombines TRBV10-2 with TRBJ1-2; D possibly corresponds to TRBD1 (5 bases). CDR3 length: 14 residues. V lost 0 bases and J 4 bases, leaving 9 bases between the germline ends. Germline V CDR1 and CDR2: WSHSY, SAAADI.

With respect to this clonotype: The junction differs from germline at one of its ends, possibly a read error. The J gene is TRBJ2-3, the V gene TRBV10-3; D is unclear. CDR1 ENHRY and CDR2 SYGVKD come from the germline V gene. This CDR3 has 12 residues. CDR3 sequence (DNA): TGTGCCATCAGTCGCACCACATATACGCAGTATTTT. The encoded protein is CAISRTTYTQYF.

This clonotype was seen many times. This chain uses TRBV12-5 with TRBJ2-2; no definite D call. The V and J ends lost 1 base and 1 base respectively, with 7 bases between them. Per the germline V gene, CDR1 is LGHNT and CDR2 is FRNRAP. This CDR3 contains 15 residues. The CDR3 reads CASGLAAGNTGELFF. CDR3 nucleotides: TGTGCTAGTGGTTTGGCGGCAGGGAACACCGGGGAGCTGTTTTTT. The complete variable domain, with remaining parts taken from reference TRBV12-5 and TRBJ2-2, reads DARVTQTPRHKVTEMGQEVTMRCQPILGHNTVFWYRQTMMQGLELLAYFRNRAPLDDSGMPKDRFSAEMPDATLATLKIQPSEPRDSAVYFCASGLAAGNTGELFFGEGSRLTVL.

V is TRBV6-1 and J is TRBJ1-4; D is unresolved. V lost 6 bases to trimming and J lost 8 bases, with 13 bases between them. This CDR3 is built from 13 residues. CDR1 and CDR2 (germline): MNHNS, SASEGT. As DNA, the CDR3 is TGTGCCAGCAGGCGCCCCGGAGGGGAAAAACTGTTTTTT. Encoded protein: CASRRPGGEKLFF.

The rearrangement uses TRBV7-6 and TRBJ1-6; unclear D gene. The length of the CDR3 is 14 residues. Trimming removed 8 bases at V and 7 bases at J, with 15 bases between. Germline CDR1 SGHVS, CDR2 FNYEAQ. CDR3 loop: CASRFQGNNSPLHF. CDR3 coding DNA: TGTGCCAGCCGTTTTCAAGGGAACAATTCACCCCTCCACTTT.